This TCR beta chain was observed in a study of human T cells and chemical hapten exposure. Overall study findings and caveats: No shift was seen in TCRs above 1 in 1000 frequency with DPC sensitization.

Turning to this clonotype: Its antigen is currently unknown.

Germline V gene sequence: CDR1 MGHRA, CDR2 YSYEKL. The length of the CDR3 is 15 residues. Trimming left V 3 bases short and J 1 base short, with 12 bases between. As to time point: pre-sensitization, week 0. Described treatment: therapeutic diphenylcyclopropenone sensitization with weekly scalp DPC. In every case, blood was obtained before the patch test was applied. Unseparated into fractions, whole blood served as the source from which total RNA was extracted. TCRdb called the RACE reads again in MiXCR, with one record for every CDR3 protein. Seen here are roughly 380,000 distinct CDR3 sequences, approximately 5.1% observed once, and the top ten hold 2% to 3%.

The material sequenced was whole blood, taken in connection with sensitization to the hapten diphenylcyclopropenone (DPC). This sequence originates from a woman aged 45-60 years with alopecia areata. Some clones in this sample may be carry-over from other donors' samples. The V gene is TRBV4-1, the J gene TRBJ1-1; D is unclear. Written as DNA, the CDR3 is TGCGCCAGCAGCCATGTGATCGAATCGAACACTGAAGCTTTCTTT. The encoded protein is CASSHVIESNTEAFF.